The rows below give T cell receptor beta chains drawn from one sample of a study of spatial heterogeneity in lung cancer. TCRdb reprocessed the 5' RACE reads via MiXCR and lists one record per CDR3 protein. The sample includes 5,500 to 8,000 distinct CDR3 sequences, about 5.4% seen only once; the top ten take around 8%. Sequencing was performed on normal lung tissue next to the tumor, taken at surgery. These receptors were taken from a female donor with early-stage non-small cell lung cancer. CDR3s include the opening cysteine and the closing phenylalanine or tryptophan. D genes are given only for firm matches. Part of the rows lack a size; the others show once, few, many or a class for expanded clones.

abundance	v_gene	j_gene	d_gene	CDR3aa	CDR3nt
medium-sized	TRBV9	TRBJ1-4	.	CASSAGTDEKLFF	TGTGCCAGCAGCGCCGGGACGGATGAAAAACTGTTTTTT
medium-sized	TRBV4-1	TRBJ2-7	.	CASSQEANDEQYF	TGCGCCAGCAGCCAAGAGGCGAACGACGAGCAGTACTTC
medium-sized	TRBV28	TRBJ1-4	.	CASSLFGGKRGEKLFF	TGTGCCAGCAGTTTGTTTGGGGGGAAAAGGGGTGAAAAACTGTTTTTT
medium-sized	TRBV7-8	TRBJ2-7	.	CASSLSSAYEQYF	TGTGCCAGCAGCTTATCTAGTGCGTACGAGCAGTACTTC
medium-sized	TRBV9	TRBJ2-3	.	CASSVAGTQPDTQYF	TGTGCCAGCAGCGTAGCAGGGACCCAGCCAGATACGCAGTATTTT
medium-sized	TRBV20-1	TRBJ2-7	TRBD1	CSARADRGEQYF	TGCAGTGCTAGAGCAGACAGGGGCGAGCAGTACTTC
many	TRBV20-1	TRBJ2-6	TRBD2	CSASGGEGSGANVLTF	TGCAGTGCTAGCGGAGGGGAGGGCTCTGGGGCCAACGTCCTGACTTTC
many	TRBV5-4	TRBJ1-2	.	CASSLDSYGYTF	TGTGCCAGCAGCTTGGACAGCTATGGCTACACCTTC
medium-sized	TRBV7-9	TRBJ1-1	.	CASSFEGQAAEAFF	TGTGCCAGCAGCTTTGAAGGTCAGGCCGCTGAAGCTTTCTTT
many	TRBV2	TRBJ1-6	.	CASRTVDSPLHF	TGTGCCAGCAGAACAGTCGATTCACCCCTCCACTTT
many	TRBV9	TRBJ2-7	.	CASSPSPRDGTYEQYF	TGTGCCAGCAGCCCATCCCCGCGGGACGGTACCTACGAGCAGTACTTC
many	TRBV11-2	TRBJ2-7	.	CASGQTEFSEQYF	TGTGCCAGCGGACAGACGGAGTTTTCCGAGCAGTACTTC
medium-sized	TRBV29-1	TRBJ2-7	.	CSVESRTRGEQYF	TGCAGCGTTGAATCCAGGACCCGGGGCGAGCAGTACTTC
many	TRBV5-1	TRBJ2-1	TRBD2	CASGGEAGGLLYNEQFF	TGCGCCAGCGGTGGGGAAGCGGGAGGCCTTCTTTACAATGAGCAGTTCTTC
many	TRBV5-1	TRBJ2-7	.	CASSLGRFDEQYF	TGCGCCAGCAGCTTGGGCAGGTTCGACGAGCAGTACTTC
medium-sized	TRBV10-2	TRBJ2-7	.	CASGGGNEQYF	TGCGCCAGCGGAGGGGGGAACGAGCAGTACTTC
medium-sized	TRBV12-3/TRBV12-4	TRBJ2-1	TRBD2	CASSLPGLAKVNEQFF	TGTGCCAGCAGTCTCCCGGGACTAGCGAAGGTCAATGAGCAGTTCTTC
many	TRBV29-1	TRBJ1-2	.	CSVEGLGYGYTF	TGCAGCGTTGAAGGGCTGGGCTATGGCTACACCTTC
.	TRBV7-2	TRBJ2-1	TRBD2	CASSKTSIGEQFF	TGTGCCAGCAGCAAGACTAGCATCGGTGAGCAGTTCTTC
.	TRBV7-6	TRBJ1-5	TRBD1	CASSLAADRGYQPQHF	TGTGCCAGCAGCTTAGCGGCTGACAGGGGATATCAGCCCCAGCATTTT
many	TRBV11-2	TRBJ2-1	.	CASSLGRSSYNEQFF	TGTGCCAGCAGCTTAGGGCGTTCCTCCTACAATGAGCAGTTCTTC
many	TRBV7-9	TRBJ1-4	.	CASSLGIATNEKLFF	TGTGCCAGCAGCTTGGGGATCGCAACTAATGAAAAACTGTTTTTT
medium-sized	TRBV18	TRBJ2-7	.	CASSLGGQASYEQYF	TGTGCCAGCTCACTGGGGGGACAAGCTTCCTACGAGCAGTACTTC
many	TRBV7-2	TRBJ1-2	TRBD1	CASSENRGNGYTF	TGTGCCAGCAGCGAAAACAGGGGAAACGGCTACACCTTC
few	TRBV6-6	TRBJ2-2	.	CASSPRGSNTGELFF	TGTGCCAGCAGTCCACGGGGGTCGAACACCGGGGAGCTGTTTTTT
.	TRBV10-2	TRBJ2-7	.	CATRLFYEQYF	TGCGCCACCCGCTTGTTCTACGAGCAGTACTTC
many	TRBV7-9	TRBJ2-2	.	CASSTNTGELFF	TGTGCCAGCAGCACAAACACCGGGGAGCTGTTTTTT
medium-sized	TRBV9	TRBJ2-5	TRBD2	CASSGGTSGRETQYF	TGTGCCAGCAGCGGAGGGACTAGCGGGAGAGAGACCCAGTACTTC
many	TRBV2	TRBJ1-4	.	CASSGSPGAATNEKLFF	TGTGCCAGCAGTGGGTCGCCAGGGGCTGCAACTAATGAAAAACTGTTTTTT
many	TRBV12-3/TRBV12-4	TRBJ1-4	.	CASSSYRRNEKLFF	TGTGCCAGCAGTTCTTACAGGCGAAATGAAAAACTGTTTTTT
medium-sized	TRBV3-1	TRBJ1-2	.	CASRGGSGYTF	TGTGCCAGCAGAGGAGGATCTGGCTACACCTTC
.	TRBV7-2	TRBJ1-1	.	CASSLRRQAEAFF	TGTGCCAGCAGCTTAAGGAGACAGGCTGAAGCTTTCTTT
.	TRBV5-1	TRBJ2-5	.	CASSPNGAMETQYF	TGCGCCAGCAGCCCGAATGGGGCAATGGAGACCCAGTACTTC
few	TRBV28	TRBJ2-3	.	CASSSLAQGHLDTQYF	TGTGCCAGCAGTTCCCTAGCTCAGGGCCATTTAGATACGCAGTATTTT
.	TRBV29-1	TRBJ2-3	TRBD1	CSVGQGVGTDTQYF	TGCAGCGTCGGACAGGGGGTAGGCACAGATACGCAGTATTTT
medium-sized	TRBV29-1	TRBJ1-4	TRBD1	CSALGQGSGRRTNEKLFF	TGCAGCGCCCTGGGACAGGGCTCGGGCAGGAGGACTAATGAAAAACTGTTTTTT
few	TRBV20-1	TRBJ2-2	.	CSAGHANTGELFF	TGCAGTGCTGGGCATGCTAACACCGGGGAGCTGTTTTTT
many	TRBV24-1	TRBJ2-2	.	CATSDFGTNTGELFF	TGTGCCACCAGTGATTTCGGTACGAACACCGGGGAGCTGTTTTTT
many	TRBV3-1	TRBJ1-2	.	CASSQVHNSNYGYTF	TGTGCCAGCAGCCAAGTCCACAATTCTAACTATGGCTACACCTTC
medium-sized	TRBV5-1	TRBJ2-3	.	CASSLNSVTDTQYF	TGCGCCAGCAGCTTGAATTCAGTCACAGATACGCAGTATTTT
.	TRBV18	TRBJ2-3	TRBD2	CASSPGLHDTDTQYF	TGTGCCAGCTCACCGGGACTACATGACACAGATACGCAGTATTTT
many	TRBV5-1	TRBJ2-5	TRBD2	CASSLTLADQETQYF	TGCGCCAGCAGCTTGACACTAGCGGATCAAGAGACCCAGTACTTC
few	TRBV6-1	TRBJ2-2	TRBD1	CASSEVTGVSTGELFF	TGTGCCAGCAGTGAAGTAACAGGGGTGTCCACCGGGGAGCTGTTTTTT
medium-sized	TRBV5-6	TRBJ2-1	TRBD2	CASSLEPGLAGREFF	TGTGCCAGCAGCTTGGAACCGGGACTAGCGGGAAGGGAGTTCTTC
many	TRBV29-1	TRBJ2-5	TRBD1	CSVETGARGTQYF	TGCAGCGTTGAGACAGGGGCCCGGGGGACCCAGTACTTC
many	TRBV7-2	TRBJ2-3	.	CASSLKLVDTQYF	TGTGCCAGTTCCCTAAAACTAGTTGATACGCAGTATTTT